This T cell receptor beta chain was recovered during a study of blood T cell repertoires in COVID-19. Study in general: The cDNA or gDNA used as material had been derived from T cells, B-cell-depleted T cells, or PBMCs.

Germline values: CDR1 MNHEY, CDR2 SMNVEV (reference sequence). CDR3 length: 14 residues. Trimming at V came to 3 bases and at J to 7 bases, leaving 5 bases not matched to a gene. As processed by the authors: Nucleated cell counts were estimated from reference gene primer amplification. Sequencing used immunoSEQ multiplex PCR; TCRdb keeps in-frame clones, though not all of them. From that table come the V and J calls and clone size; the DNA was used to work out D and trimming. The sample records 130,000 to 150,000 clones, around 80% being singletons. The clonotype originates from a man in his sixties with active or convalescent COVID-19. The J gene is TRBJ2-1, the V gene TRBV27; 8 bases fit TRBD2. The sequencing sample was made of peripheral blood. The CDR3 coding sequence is TGTGCCAGCAGTTTTCCGGGAGGGCCGAATGAGCAGTTCTTC. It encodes CASSFPGGPNEQFF.